The rows below give T cell receptor beta chains drawn from one sample of a study of blood T cell repertoires in COVID-19. Sequencing was performed with immunoSEQ multiplex PCR; in TCRdb, only in-frame clones are kept and a portion is missing. The data contain approximately 140,000 clones, 85% to 90% of them seen just once; the ten biggest clones take up 0.95% to 1.5%. The sequenced material came from PBMCs or T cells enriched from blood (not recorded which). These receptor sequences come from a woman aged 25 to 39 with acute COVID-19. CDR3s include the opening cysteine and the closing phenylalanine or tryptophan. Fields, in order: V gene, J gene, D gene, clone size, CDR3 protein, CDR3 DNA. A D gene is named only where the DNA matches it firmly. The size entry is marked missing in some rows and otherwise reads once, few, many or a size class.

V gene: TRBV6-6
J gene: TRBJ2-1
D gene: .
clone size: .
CDR3 protein: CASRLGVAGSLDEQFF
CDR3 DNA: TGTGCCAGCAGGCTGGGTGTGGCGGGCTCTCTCGATGAGCAGTTCTTC

V gene: TRBV7-3
J gene: TRBJ1-1
D gene: .
clone size: .
CDR3 protein: CASSLQGYTEAFF
CDR3 DNA: TGTGCCAGCAGCTTACAGGGTTACACTGAAGCTTTCTTT

V gene: TRBV9
J gene: TRBJ1-3
D gene: .
clone size: .
CDR3 protein: CASSPQVPGSGNTIYF
CDR3 DNA: TGTGCCAGCAGCCCTCAAGTCCCCGGCTCTGGAAACACCATATATTTT

V gene: TRBV10-3
J gene: TRBJ1-2
D gene: .
clone size: .
CDR3 protein: CAISDSPGPNYGYTF
CDR3 DNA: TGTGCCATCAGTGATTCGCCGGGTCCTAACTATGGCTACACCTTC

V gene: TRBV30
J gene: TRBJ1-2
D gene: .
clone size: once
CDR3 protein: CAWSLGGDGYTF
CDR3 DNA: TGTGCCTGGAGTTTGGGGGGAGATGGCTACACCTTC

V gene: TRBV28
J gene: TRBJ1-5
D gene: .
clone size: few
CDR3 protein: CASRPGTFRNQPQHF
CDR3 DNA: TGTGCCAGCAGGCCCGGGACATTTAGGAATCAGCCCCAGCATTTT

V gene: TRBV28
J gene: TRBJ2-1
D gene: TRBD1
clone size: .
CDR3 protein: CASSEHGTVYNEQFF
CDR3 DNA: TGTGCCAGCAGTGAACATGGGACAGTTTACAATGAGCAGTTCTTC

V gene: TRBV30
J gene: TRBJ2-7
D gene: .
clone size: .
CDR3 protein: CAWSVTGAYEQYF
CDR3 DNA: TGTGCCTGGAGTGTAACAGGAGCCTACGAGCAGTACTTC

V gene: TRBV7-2
J gene: TRBJ2-3
D gene: .
clone size: .
CDR3 protein: CASSSSGYTDTQYF
CDR3 DNA: TGTGCCAGCAGCTCGAGCGGATACACAGATACGCAGTATTTT

V gene: TRBV6-2/TRBV6-3
J gene: TRBJ2-1
D gene: TRBD2
clone size: .
CDR3 protein: CASSYVAGGVDEQFF
CDR3 DNA: TGTGCCAGCAGTTACGTAGCGGGAGGTGTGGATGAGCAGTTCTTC

V gene: TRBV28
J gene: TRBJ1-6
D gene: TRBD1
clone size: .
CDR3 protein: CASSRRQGYSPLHF
CDR3 DNA: TGTGCCAGCAGCCGAAGACAGGGGTATTCACCCCTCCACTTT

V gene: TRBV5-1
J gene: TRBJ2-7
D gene: TRBD1
clone size: .
CDR3 protein: CASSPATGSVNEQYF
CDR3 DNA: TGCGCCAGCAGCCCCGCGACAGGGTCGGTTAACGAGCAGTACTTC

V gene: TRBV10-1
J gene: TRBJ2-3
D gene: TRBD2
clone size: once
CDR3 protein: CASSELVERESTDTQYF
CDR3 DNA: TGCGCCAGCAGTGAACTGGTGGAGCGGGAAAGCACAGATACGCAGTATTTT

V gene: TRBV28
J gene: TRBJ2-7
D gene: .
clone size: .
CDR3 protein: CASSFSGMISYEQYF
CDR3 DNA: TGTGCCAGCAGTTTCTCAGGGATGATCTCCTACGAGCAGTACTTC

V gene: TRBV6-2/TRBV6-3
J gene: TRBJ2-1
D gene: .
clone size: few
CDR3 protein: CASSYSTGANEQFF
CDR3 DNA: TGTGCCAGCAGTTACTCGACTGGAGCCAATGAGCAGTTCTTC